These 24 T cell receptor beta chains originate from one sample sequenced in a study of OX40 agonist ivuxolimab in advanced cancers. Assay: immunoSEQ multiplex PCR; the TCRdb copy retains only in-frame clones and omits some. This table holds 65,000 to 90,000 clones, around nine tenths found once. The sequencing here drew on CD4+ or CD8+ T cells sorted from blood, taken in a trial of the OX40 agonist ivuxolimab. These receptor sequences come from an adult with an advanced solid tumor such as melanoma, head and neck, liver or kidney cancer.

The chain carries TRBV21-1 and TRBJ2-1. TRBV21-1 is given as a pseudogene. This CDR3 is built from 15 residues. The CDR3 loop is CASSEWTVTYNEQFF. Written as DNA, the CDR3 is TGTGCCAGCAGCGAATGGACGGTCACCTACAATGAGCAGTTCTTC.

Here the CDR3 reads CASSQRWTDELYNEQFF. The CDR3 coding sequence is TGCGCCAGCAGCCAACGATGGACAGACGAACTATACAATGAGCAGTTCTTC. The chain employs TRBV4-3 and TRBJ2-1, with D tentatively TRBD1 (6 bases). CDR1 LGHNA and CDR2 YSLEER come from the germline V gene. V dropped 2 bases and J dropped 4 bases, with 18 bases sitting between them. CDR3 length: 17 residues.

This clone was seen just once. This sequence joins TRBV28 and TRBJ2-5, with D unclear. Germline V CDR1 and CDR2: MDHEN, SYDVKM. V lost 5 bases to trimming and J lost 1 base, with 11 bases between them. The CDR3 spans 14 residues. The CDR3 loop is CASSIRTLQETQYF. CDR3 DNA: TGTGCCAGCAGTATTCGGACCCTCCAAGAGACCCAGTACTTC.

This sequence joins TRBV27 and TRBJ1-2, with 9 bases aligning to TRBD1. V lost 2 bases to trimming and J lost 3 bases; unmatched junction nucleotides: 10. This CDR3 comprises 17 residues. CDR1 is MNHEY and CDR2 is SMNVEV in the germline V gene (reference sequence). The CDR3 reads CASSLRVGTGGDYGYTF. CDR3 nucleotides: TGTGCCAGCAGTTTACGCGTAGGAACAGGGGGCGACTATGGCTACACCTTC.

The chain carries TRBV7-9 and TRBJ2-1, with TRBD2 as a possible D gene (5 bases). V gave up 0 bases and J gave up 7 bases, with 7 bases separating them. The CDR3 is 13 residues long. Germline V gene data show CDR1 as SEHNR and CDR2 as FQNEAQ (reference sequence). The CDR3, as DNA: TGTGCCAGCAGCTTAGCGGGAGTGAATGAGCAGTTCTTC. Translated: CASSLAGVNEQFF.

The chain is built from TRBV7-3 and TRBJ2-1, with D perhaps matching TRBD2 (5 bases). Trimming shortened V by 2 bases and J by 16 bases, and 12 bases separated the two germline ends. The CDR3 extends over 11 amino acids. CDR1 is SGHTA and CDR2 is FQGTGA in the germline V gene. DNA of the CDR3: TGTGCCAGCAGCTTAGGGGAGACTCGATTCTTC. This sequence encodes CASSLGETRFF.

The chain has TRBV7-2 and TRBJ2-7; D might be TRBD2 (6 bases). V was clipped by 2 bases and J by 7 bases, with 24 bases between them. Germline values: CDR1 SGHTA, CDR2 FQGNSA. This CDR3 contains 17 residues. The CDR3: CASSLRAPGTRGGEQYF. The CDR3 bases are TGTGCCAGCAGCTTAAGGGCCCCCGGGACGCGGGGTGGGGAGCAGTACTTC.

The CDR3 DNA is TGCGCCAGCAGCCAAGATCTCACAGGGGGGGTTCATCAGCCCCAGCATTTT. Translating it yields CASSQDLTGGVHQPQHF. The V and J genes are TRBV4-3 and TRBJ1-5; TRBD1 agrees at 8 bases. In germline, CDR1 is LGHNA, CDR2 YSLEER. The CDR3 runs to 17 residues. V shed 0 bases and J 5 bases; nucleotides not matched to a gene: 9.

The chain uses TRBV5-1 and TRBJ1-1; no definite D call. This CDR3 is 14 amino acids long. From germline, CDR1 is SGHRS and CDR2 YFSETQ. V was clipped by 3 bases and J by 3 bases, with 12 bases between them. DNA of the CDR3: TGCGCCAGCAGCTCCCAGGAGGGATACACTGAAGCTTTCTTT. Protein: CASSSQEGYTEAFF.

The rearrangement joins TRBV7-3 to TRBJ2-1; the match to TRBD2 covers 14 bases. Germline lookup yields CDR1 SGHTA and CDR2 FQGTGA. The length of the CDR3 is 15 residues. V was clipped by 5 bases and J by 7 bases; unmatched bases: 4. CDR3 sequence reads: CASSRGTSGRNEQFF. DNA for the CDR3: TGTGCCAGCAGCCGCGGGACTAGCGGGAGAAATGAGCAGTTCTTC.

The chain links TRBV15 to TRBJ2-7; 10 nucleotides line up with TRBD1. Germline CDR1 is LNHNV and CDR2 is YYDKDF (reference sequence). V was pared by 3 bases and J by 0 bases, with 8 bases of the junction left unmatched. This CDR3 region has 17 residues. Here the CDR3 DNA reads TGTGCCACCAGCAGGTCTCCCTGGACAGGGGGCTCCTACGAGCAGTACTTC. This translates into CATSRSPWTGGSYEQYF.

This clone was recorded only once. This rearrangement joins TRBV11-2 to TRBJ1-1; possible D gene TRBD1, 5 bases. V gave up 4 bases and J gave up 7 bases, with 16 bases separating them. Looked up from germline, CDR1 is SGHAT and CDR2 is FQNNGV. The CDR3 has 14 amino acids. CDR3 coding DNA: TGTGCCAGCAGCTACGGGACCGCTCTTGGTGAAGCTTTCTTT. Translated: CASSYGTALGEAFF.

CDR3 region: CASSLERGQPQHF. The CDR3 DNA reads TGTGCCAGCAGCTTAGAGAGAGGTCAGCCCCAGCATTTT. This sequence joins TRBV7-9 and TRBJ1-5; D not certain. Germline-derived CDR1 and CDR2 are SEHNR and FQNEAQ (reference sequence). Trimming stripped 1 base from V and 6 bases from J, with 7 bases between. The CDR3 is 13 residues long. The whole variable domain, filled in from reference TRBV7-9 and TRBJ1-5, reads DTGVSQNPRHKITKRGQNVTFRCDPISEHNRLYWYRQTLGQGPEFLTYFQNEAQLEKSRLLSDRFSAERPKGSFSTLEIQRTEQGDSAMYLCASSLERGQPQHFGDGTRLSIL.

The chain uses TRBV28 and TRBJ2-3; 7 positions agree with TRBD2. The trim removed 7 bases at V and 0 bases at J, leaving 4 bases unmatched. Looked up from germline, CDR1 is MDHEN and CDR2 is SYDVKM. The CDR3 has 14 residues. Here the CDR3 DNA reads TGTGCCAGCAACGGCGGGGGAAGCACAGATACGCAGTATTTT. Its protein product is CASNGGGSTDTQYF.

The DNA for the CDR3 is TGTGCCAGCAGGGCCGGGACAGGGAAGAATGAGCAGTTCTTC. Translation gives CASRAGTGKNEQFF. This chain uses TRBV2 with TRBJ2-1; 9 nucleotides line up with TRBD1. The CDR3 is 14 residues long. Germline loops: CDR1 SNHLY, CDR2 FYNNEI. Trimming cost V 6 bases and J 7 bases; bases outside gene matches: 7.

A single count supports this clone. The chain links TRBV7-3 to TRBJ2-2, with D tentatively TRBD2 (6 bases). This CDR3 contains 16 residues. Germline loops: CDR1 SGHTA, CDR2 FQGTGA. The V and J ends lost 5 bases and 2 bases respectively, with 15 bases between them. CDR3 residues: CASSPGLSSNTGELFF. In DNA, the CDR3 is TGTGCCAGCAGCCCGGGACTGTCCTCAAACACCGGGGAGCTGTTTTTT.

The table lists this clone with a few counts. This sample also contains other DNA sequences that code for the same CDR3. The rearrangement links TRBV7-9 to TRBJ1-5; D is ambiguous. This CDR3 comprises 12 residues. Germline values: CDR1 SEHNR, CDR2 FQNEAQ (reference sequence). V was trimmed by 1 base and J by 6 bases, leaving 4 bases between them. In nucleotides, the CDR3 is TGTGCCAGCAGCTTAGGGGTTCAGCCCCAGCATTTT. It translates to CASSLGVQPQHF. The variable domain in full, completed from reference TRBV7-9 and TRBJ1-5, reads DTGVSQNPRHKITKRGQNVTFRCDPISEHNRLYWYRQTLGQGPEFLTYFQNEAQLEKSRLLSDRFSAERPKGSFSTLEIQRTEQGDSAMYLCASSLGVQPQHFGDGTRLSIL.

The chain recombines TRBV6-1 with TRBJ1-2; D possibly corresponds to TRBD1 (5 bases). CDR3 length: 12 amino acids. V lost 5 bases and J lost 6, with 10 bases in between. Looked up from germline, CDR1 is MNHNS and CDR2 is SASEGT. The CDR3 bases are TGTGCCAGCAGTCGGGGGTTGGATGGCTACACCTTC. Amino acid sequence: CASSRGLDGYTF.

The chain couples TRBV30 to TRBJ1-2; TRBD1 agrees at 10 bases. The CDR3 contains 15 residues. Trimming removed 4 bases from V and 8 bases from J; junction bases left unmatched: 13. The germline V gene has CDR1 GTSNPN and CDR2 SVGIG (reference sequence). In DNA, the CDR3 is TGTGCCTGGATGGGACAGGGGCCCTACTTTTACGGCTACACCTTC. Translating it yields CAWMGQGPYFYGYTF.

The chain is built from TRBV6-5 and TRBJ1-2, with D possibly being TRBD1 (6 bases). Trimming left V 2 bases short and J 6 bases short, with 19 bases between. From germline, CDR1 is MNHEY and CDR2 SVGAGI. This CDR3 is built from 16 residues. The CDR3 DNA sequence: TGTGCCAGCAGTTACGCCGGCGGGGGCAGGATGGATGGCTACACCTTC. As protein: CASSYAGGGRMDGYTF.

V and J are TRBV13 and TRBJ2-7; D may be TRBD2 (6 bases). V was cut by 5 bases and J by 3 bases, with 11 bases left in between. In germline, CDR1 is PRHDT, CDR2 FYEKMQ (reference sequence). This CDR3 spans 13 amino acids. This CDR3 is CASSKLGLYEQYF. Here the CDR3 DNA reads TGTGCCAGCAGCAAACTGGGACTCTACGAGCAGTACTTC. Using reference TRBV13 and TRBJ2-7 for the parts outside the CDR3, the full variable domain is AAGVIQSPRHLIKEKRETATLKCYPIPRHDTVYWYQQGPGQDPQFLISFYEKMQSDKGSIPDRFSAQQFSDYHSELNMSSLELGDSALYFCASSKLGLYEQYFGPGTRLTVT.

The V and J genes are TRBV6-5 and TRBJ2-3; 12 bases map to TRBD2. Germline V gene data show CDR1 as MNHEY and CDR2 as SVGAGI. V was pared by 6 bases and J by 4 bases, with 5 bases of the junction left unmatched. The CDR3 runs 15 residues. CDR3 loop: CASRPLAGGSDTQYF. CDR3 nucleotides: TGTGCCAGCAGACCCCTAGCGGGAGGGTCAGATACGCAGTATTTT.

This sequence joins TRBV7-2 and TRBJ1-1; 7 nucleotides align to TRBD1. CDR3 length: 15 residues. Germline V CDR1 and CDR2: SGHTA, FQGNSA. V trimming: 4 bases; J trimming: 5 bases; junction bases outside the gene matches: 10. The CDR3 sequence: CASSSSGGRGTEAFF. The CDR3 DNA is TGTGCCAGCAGCTCATCGGGTGGCAGGGGGACTGAAGCTTTCTTT.

CDR3 sequence (DNA): TGTGCCAGCAGCACCGACCCGAACACTGAAGCTTTCTTT. Translating it yields CASSTDPNTEAFF. The V gene is TRBV5-4, the J gene TRBJ1-1; no definite D call. This CDR3 has 13 amino acids. Trimming left V 4 bases short and J 1 base short, with 8 bases between. CDR1 and CDR2 from the germline V gene are SGHNT and YYREEE (reference sequence).